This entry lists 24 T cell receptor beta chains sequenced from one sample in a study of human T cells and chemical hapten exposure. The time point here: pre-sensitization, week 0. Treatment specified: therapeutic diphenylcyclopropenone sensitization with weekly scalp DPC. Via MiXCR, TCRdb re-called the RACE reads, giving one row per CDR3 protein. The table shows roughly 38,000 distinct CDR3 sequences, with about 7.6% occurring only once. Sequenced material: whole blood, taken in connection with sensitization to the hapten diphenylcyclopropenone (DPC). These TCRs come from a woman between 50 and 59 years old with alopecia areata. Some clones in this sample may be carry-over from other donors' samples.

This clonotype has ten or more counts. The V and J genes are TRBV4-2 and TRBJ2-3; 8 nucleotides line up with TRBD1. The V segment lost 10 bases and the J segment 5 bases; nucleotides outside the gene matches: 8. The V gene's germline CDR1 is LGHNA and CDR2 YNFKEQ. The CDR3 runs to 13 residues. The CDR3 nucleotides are TGTGCCACCCTGGACAGGGAAGAAGATACGCAGTATTTT. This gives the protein CATLDREEDTQYF.

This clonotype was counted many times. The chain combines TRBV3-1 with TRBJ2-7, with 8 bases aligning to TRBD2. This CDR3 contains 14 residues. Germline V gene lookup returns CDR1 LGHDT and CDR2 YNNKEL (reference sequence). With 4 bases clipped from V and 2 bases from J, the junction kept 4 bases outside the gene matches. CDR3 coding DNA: TGTGCCAGCAGCCTTAGCGGGACTACCTACGAGCAGTACTTC. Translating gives CASSLSGTTYEQYF.

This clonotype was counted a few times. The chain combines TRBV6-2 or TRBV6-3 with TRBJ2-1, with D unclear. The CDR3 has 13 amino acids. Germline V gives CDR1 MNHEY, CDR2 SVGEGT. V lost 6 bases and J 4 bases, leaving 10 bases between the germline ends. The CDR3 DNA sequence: TGTGCCAGCAGGGAAGACTGGTACAATGAGCAGTTCTTC. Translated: CASREDWYNEQFF.

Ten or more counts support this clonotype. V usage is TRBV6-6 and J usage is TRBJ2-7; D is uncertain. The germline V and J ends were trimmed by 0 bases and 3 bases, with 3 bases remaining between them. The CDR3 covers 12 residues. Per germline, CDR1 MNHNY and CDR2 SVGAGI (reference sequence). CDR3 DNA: TGTGCCAGCAGTTACTCCTACTACGAGCAGTACTTC. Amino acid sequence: CASSYSYYEQYF.

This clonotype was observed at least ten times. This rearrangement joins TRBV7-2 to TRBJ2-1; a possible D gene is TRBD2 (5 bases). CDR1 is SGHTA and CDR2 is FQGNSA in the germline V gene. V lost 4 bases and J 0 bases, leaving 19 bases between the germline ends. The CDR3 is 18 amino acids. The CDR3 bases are TGTGCCAGCAGCTCCGGAGGTTTCTCCTTGAGCTCCTACAATGAGCAGTTCTTC. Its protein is CASSSGGFSLSSYNEQFF.

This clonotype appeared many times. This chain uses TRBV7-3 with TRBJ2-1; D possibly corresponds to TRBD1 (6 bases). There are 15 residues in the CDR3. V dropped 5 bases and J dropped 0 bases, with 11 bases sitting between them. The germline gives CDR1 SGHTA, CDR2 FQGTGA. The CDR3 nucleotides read TGTGCCAGCAGCGCCCAGGGGAGCTCCTACAATGAGCAGTTCTTC. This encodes CASSAQGSSYNEQFF. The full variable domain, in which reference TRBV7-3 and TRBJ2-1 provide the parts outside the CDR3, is GAGVSQTPSNKVTEKGKYVELRCDPISGHTALYWYRQSLGQGPEFLIYFQGTGAADDSGLPNDRFFAVRPEGSVSTLKIQRTERGDSAVYLCASSAQGSSYNEQFFGPGTRLTVL.

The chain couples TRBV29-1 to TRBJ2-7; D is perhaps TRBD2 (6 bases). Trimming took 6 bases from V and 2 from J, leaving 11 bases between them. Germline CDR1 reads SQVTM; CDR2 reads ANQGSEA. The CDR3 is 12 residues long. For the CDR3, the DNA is TGCAGCGTAGTGGGGGGAACCTACGAGCAGTACTTC. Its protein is CSVVGGTYEQYF.

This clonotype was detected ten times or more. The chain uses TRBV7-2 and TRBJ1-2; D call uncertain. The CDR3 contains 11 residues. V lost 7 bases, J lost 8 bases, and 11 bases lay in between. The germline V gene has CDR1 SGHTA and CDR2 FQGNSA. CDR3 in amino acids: CASTSRVGYTF. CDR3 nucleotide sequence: TGTGCCAGCACGTCAAGGGTCGGCTACACCTTC.

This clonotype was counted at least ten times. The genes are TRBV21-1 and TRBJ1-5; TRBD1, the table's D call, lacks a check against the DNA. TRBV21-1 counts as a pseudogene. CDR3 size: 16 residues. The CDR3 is CASSLRQGASNQPQHF. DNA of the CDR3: TGTGCCAGCAGCCTTCGACAGGGGGCGAGCAATCAGCCCCAGCATTTT.

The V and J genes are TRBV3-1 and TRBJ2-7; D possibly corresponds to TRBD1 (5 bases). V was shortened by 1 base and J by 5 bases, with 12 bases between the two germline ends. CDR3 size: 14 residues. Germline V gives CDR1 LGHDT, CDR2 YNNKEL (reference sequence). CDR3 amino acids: CASSQGARVHEQYF. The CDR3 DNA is TGTGCCAGCAGCCAAGGTGCCAGGGTGCACGAGCAGTACTTC.

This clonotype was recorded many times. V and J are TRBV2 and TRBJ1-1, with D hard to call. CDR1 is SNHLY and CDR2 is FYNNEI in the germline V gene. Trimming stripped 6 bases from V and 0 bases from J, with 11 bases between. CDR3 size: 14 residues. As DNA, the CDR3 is TGTGCCAGCAGGCCACGGATCATGAACACTGAAGCTTTCTTT. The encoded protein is CASRPRIMNTEAFF.

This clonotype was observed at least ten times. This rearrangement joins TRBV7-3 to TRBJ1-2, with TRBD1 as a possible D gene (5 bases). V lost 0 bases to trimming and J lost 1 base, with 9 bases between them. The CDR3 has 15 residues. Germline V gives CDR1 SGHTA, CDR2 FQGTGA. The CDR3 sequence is CASSLTGGVNYGYTF. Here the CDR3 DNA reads TGTGCCAGCAGCTTAACGGGAGGGGTTAACTATGGCTACACCTTC.

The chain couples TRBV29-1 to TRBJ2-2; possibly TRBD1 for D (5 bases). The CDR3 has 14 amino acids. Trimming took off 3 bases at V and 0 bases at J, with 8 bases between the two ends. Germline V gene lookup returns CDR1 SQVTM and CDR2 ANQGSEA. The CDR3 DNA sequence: TGCAGCGTTGACAAAGGGGCGAACACCGGGGAGCTGTTTTTT. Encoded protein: CSVDKGANTGELFF.

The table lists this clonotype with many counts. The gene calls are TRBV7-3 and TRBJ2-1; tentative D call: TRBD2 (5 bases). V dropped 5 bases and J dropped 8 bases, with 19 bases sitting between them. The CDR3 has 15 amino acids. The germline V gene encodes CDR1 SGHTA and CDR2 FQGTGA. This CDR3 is CASSRGSSRGYEQFF. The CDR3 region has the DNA TGTGCCAGCAGCCGGGGATCGTCCAGAGGGTATGAGCAGTTCTTC. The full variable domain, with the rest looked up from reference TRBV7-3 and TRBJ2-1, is GAGVSQTPSNKVTEKGKYVELRCDPISGHTALYWYRQSLGQGPEFLIYFQGTGAADDSGLPNDRFFAVRPEGSVSTLKIQRTERGDSAVYLCASSRGSSRGYEQFFGPGTRLTVL.

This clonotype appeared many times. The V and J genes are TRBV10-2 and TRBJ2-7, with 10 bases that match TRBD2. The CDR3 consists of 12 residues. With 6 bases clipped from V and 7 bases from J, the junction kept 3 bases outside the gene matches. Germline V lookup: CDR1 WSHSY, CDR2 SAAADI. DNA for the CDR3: TGCGCCAGCAGACTAGCGGGGTTGGAGCAGTACTTC. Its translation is CASRLAGLEQYF.

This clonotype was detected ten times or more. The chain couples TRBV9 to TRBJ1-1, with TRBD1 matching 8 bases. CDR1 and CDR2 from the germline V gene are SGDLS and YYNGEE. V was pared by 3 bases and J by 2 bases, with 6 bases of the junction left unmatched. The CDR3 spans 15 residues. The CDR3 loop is CASSAGQAVNTEAFF. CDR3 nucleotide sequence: TGTGCCAGCAGCGCGGGACAGGCCGTAAACACTGAAGCTTTCTTT. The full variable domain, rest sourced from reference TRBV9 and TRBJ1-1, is DSGVTQTPKHLITATGQRVTLRCSPRSGDLSVYWYQQSLDQGLQFLIQYYNGEERAKGNILERFSAQQFPDLHSELNLSSLELGDSALYFCASSAGQAVNTEAFFGQGTRLTVV.

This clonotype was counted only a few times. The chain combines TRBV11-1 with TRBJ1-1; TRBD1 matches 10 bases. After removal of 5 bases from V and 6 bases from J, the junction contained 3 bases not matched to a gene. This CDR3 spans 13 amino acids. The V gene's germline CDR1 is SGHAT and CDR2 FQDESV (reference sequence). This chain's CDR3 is CASSRDRGSEAFF. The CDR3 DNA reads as TGTGCCAGCAGCCGGGACAGGGGATCTGAAGCTTTCTTT.

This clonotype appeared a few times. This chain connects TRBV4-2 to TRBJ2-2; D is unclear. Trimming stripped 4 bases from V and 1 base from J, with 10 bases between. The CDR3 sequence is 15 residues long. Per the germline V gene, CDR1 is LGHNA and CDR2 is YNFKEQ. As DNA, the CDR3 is TGTGCCAGCAGCCCAGCTGCGGAGAACACCGGGGAGCTGTTTTTT. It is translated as CASSPAAENTGELFF.

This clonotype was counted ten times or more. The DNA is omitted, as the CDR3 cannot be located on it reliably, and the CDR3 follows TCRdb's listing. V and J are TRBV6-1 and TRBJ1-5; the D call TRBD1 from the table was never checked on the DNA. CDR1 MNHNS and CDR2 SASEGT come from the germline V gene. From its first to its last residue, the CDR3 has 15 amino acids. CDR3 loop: CASILGAGDAQPQHF.

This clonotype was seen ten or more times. The CDR3 region is CASSLRDTGQETQYF. CDR3 nucleotides: TGTGCCAGCAGCTTACGGGACACCGGGCAAGAGACCCAGTACTTC. The V gene is TRBV11-3, the J gene TRBJ2-5; D possibly corresponds to TRBD1 (6 bases). V was trimmed by 2 bases and J by 2 bases, leaving 12 bases between them. Germline V gene sequence: CDR1 SGHNT, CDR2 YENEEA. This CDR3 is 15 amino acids long.

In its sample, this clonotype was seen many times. The chain's CDR3 is CASSRMEYTQYF. The CDR3 nucleotides are TGTGCCAGCAGCCGGATGGAGTATACGCAGTATTTT. V gene TRBV11-3 combines with J gene TRBJ2-3; D not certain. The germline CDR1 and CDR2 sequences are SGHNT and YENEEA. V was cut by 5 bases and J by 7 bases, with 10 bases left in between. CDR3 length: 12 amino acids.

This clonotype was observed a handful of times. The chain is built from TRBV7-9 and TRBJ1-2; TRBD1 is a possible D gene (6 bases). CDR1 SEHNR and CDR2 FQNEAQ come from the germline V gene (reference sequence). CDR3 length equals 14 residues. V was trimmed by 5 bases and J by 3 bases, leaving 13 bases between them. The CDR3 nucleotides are TGTGCCAGCAGCCCCAAGGACAGCCACTATGGCTACACCTTC. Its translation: CASSPKDSHYGYTF.

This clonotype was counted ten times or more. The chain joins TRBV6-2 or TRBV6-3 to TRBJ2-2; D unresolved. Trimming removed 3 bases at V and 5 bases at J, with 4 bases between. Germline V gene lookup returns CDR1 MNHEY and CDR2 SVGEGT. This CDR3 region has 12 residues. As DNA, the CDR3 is TGTGCCAGCAGTTATCCGACCGGGGAGCTGTTTTTT. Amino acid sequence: CASSYPTGELFF.

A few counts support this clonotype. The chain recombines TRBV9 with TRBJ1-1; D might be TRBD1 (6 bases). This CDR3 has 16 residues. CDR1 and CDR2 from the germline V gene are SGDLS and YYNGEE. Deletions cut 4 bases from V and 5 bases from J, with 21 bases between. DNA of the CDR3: TGTGCCAGCAGCCCATCGACAGGTTCTGGGCGAACTGAAGCTTTCTTT. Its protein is CASSPSTGSGRTEAFF.